This paragraph covers one T cell receptor (beta chain) sequence. The antigen remains undetermined. This sample was taken from a study of cytomegalovirus exposure and HLA in healthy donors. Overall study findings and caveats: For presence/absence analyses, sequencing depth was assumed to be roughly uniform across donors. Reportedly, HLA-A and HLA-B alleles of most subjects were accurately predicted from TCR beta.

The length of the CDR3 is 16 residues. Primers: 60 Vbeta forward and 13 Jbeta reverse. Clones were read by immunoSEQ multiplex PCR, and TCRdb kept only the in-frame ones, dropping some. The sample has about 140,000 clones; around 80% are singletons. Nominally healthy donors were sampled, though unrecorded immune exposures were likely. The chain is built from TRBV21-1 and TRBJ1-5; the table calls TRBD1, which could not be checked here. TRBV21-1 is labeled a pseudogene. The TCR originated in a man younger than 35 in good health and CMV-seropositive. The sequencing input was PBMCs. CDR3 region: CASSKKVTEKNQPQHF. CDR3 DNA sequence: TGTGCCAGCAGCAAAAAGGTAACAGAAAAGAATCAGCCCCAGCATTTT.